This T cell receptor (beta chain) derives from a study of blood T cell repertoires in COVID-19. Study-level background: Researchers got acute and convalescent COVID-19 samples from the United States, Italy and Spain. In each case, the material was cDNA or gDNA derived from T cells, B-cell-depleted T cells, or PBMCs.

The CDR3 is 15 amino acids. Germline trimming cut 4 bases from V and 8 bases from J; bases unmatched to any gene: 5. Germline V gives CDR1 LGHDT, CDR2 YNNKEL (reference sequence). This clone was counted only a few times. TCRdb's table, derived via immunoSEQ multiplex PCR, lists solely in-frame clones and lacks some. Counted here are tens of thousands of clones, around 65% occurring once; the ten biggest clones make up 8.5% to 9%. This chain links TRBV3-1 (or the pseudogene TRBV3-2) with TRBJ2-3, with 14 bases fitting TRBD2. Sequencing was done on a sample of peripheral blood. This clonotype was sampled from a woman aged 70-85 years with acute or convalescent COVID-19. Here the CDR3 reads CASSPGLAGGGTQYF. CDR3 nucleotides: TGTGCCAGCAGCCCTGGACTAGCGGGGGGCGGTACGCAGTATTTT.